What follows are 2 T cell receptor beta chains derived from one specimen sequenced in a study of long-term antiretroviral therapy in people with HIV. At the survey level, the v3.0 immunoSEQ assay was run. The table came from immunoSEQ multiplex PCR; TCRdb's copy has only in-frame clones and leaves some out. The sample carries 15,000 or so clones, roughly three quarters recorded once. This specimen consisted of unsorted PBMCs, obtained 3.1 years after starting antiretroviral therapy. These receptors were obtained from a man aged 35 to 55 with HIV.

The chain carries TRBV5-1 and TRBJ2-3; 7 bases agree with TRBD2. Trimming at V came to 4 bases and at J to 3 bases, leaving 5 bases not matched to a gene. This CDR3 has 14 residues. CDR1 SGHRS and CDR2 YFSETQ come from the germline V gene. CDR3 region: CASSPGGRTDTQYF. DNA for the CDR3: TGCGCCAGCAGCCCCGGGGGGAGGACAGATACGCAGTATTTT. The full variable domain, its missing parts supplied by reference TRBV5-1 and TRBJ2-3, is KAGVTQTPRYLIKTRGQQVTLSCSPISGHRSVSWYQQTPGQGLQFLFEYFSETQRNKGNFPGRFSGRQFSNSRSEMNVSTLELGDSALYLCASSPGGRTDTQYFGPGTRLTVL.

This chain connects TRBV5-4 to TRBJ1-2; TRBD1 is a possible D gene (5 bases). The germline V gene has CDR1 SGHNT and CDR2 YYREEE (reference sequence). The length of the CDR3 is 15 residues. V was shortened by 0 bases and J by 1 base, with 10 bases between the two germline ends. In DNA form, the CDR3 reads TGTGCCAGCAGCTTGGGTGCAGGGAGTAACTATGGCTACACCTTC. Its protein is CASSLGAGSNYGYTF.